Presented here are 6 T cell receptor beta chains from one specimen sequenced in a study of blood T cell repertoires in COVID-19. Method: immunoSEQ multiplex PCR; TCRdb's copy keeps in-frame clones and lacks some. In the table there are some 90,000 clones, about 80% of which are singletons. The sample was peripheral blood. The origin of the receptors is a woman aged 70 to 79 with acute or convalescent COVID-19.

The chain joins TRBV4-2 to TRBJ2-6; D is unclear. Germline CDR1 LGHNA, CDR2 YNFKEQ. This CDR3 spans 15 amino acids. The V and J ends lost 0 bases and 4 bases respectively, with 7 bases between them. The CDR3, as DNA: TGTGCCAGCAGCCAAGAGGCGAGGGGGGCCAACGTCCTGACTTTC. It codes for CASSQEARGANVLTF.

The V gene is TRBV5-1, the J gene TRBJ2-2; D gene ambiguous. Germline-derived CDR1 and CDR2 are SGHRS and YFSETQ. The CDR3 is 14 residues long. V lost 2 bases to trimming and J lost 0 bases, with 5 bases between them. CDR3 sequence reads: CASSFGSNTGELFF. DNA of the CDR3: TGCGCCAGCAGCTTCGGTTCGAACACCGGGGAGCTGTTTTTT.

The chain is built from TRBV7-8 and TRBJ2-2; the match to TRBD1 covers 11 bases. Trimming removed 5 bases from V and 6 bases from J; junction bases left unmatched: 5. CDR3 length: 15 residues. In germline, CDR1 is SGHVS, CDR2 FQNEAQ. DNA for the CDR3: TGTGCCAGCAGCGCTGGACAGGGGGCAGCCGGGGAGCTGTTTTTT. Its translation is CASSAGQGAAGELFF.

The chain joins TRBV7-8 to TRBJ2-3; D uncertain. Germline CDR1 is SGHVS and CDR2 is FQNEAQ. The CDR3 consists of 11 residues. V lost 6 bases, J lost 7 bases, and 8 bases lay in between. The CDR3 bases are TGTGCCAGCAGTGAGAGGCATACGCAGTATTTT. Its protein product is CASSERHTQYF.

The rearrangement joins TRBV6-1 to TRBJ2-7; D gene uncertain. With 1 base removed from V and 3 bases from J, the gap between germline ends came to 7 bases. This CDR3 is 13 amino acids long. CDR1 and CDR2 (germline): MNHNS, SASEGT. CDR3 coding DNA: TGTGCCAGCAGTGAAGTTAGCCTCTACGAGCAGTACTTC. It yields the protein CASSEVSLYEQYF.

This clone was observed a few times. The CDR3 is CASSLSSTGELFF. DNA of the CDR3: TGTGCCAGCAGCCTCTCGAGTACCGGGGAGCTGTTTTTT. V and J are TRBV11-2 and TRBJ2-2, with D unclear. Per germline, CDR1 SGHAT and CDR2 FQNNGV. This CDR3 region has 13 residues. Trimming cost V 5 bases and J 5 bases, with 9 bases left between them. The full variable domain, its missing parts supplied by reference TRBV11-2 and TRBJ2-2, is EAGVAQSPRYKIIEKRQSVAFWCNPISGHATLYWYQQILGQGPKLLIQFQNNGVVDDSQLPKDRFSAERLKGVDSTLKIQPAKLEDSAVYLCASSLSSTGELFFGEGSRLTVL.